This TCR beta chain was sequenced in a study of T cells after yellow fever vaccination. Template switching by 5'RACE produced TCR cDNA, adding a universal primer site and UMIs. A single record per CDR3 protein comes from TCRdb applying MiXCR to the 5' RACE reads. The sample has around 88,000 distinct CDR3 sequences; roughly 13% are singletons. This clonotype came up once. V lost 1 base, J lost 7 bases, and 17 bases lay in between. The CDR3 length is 16 residues. From germline, CDR1 is SGHTA and CDR2 FQGNSA. Regarding the study as a whole: Any FACS-sorted repertoire could hold abundant clonotypes that contaminate it from the bulk population. Though weaker, the secondary response peaked faster, on day 5 versus 15.

The chain couples TRBV7-2 to TRBJ2-1, with a weak D call TRBD2 (6 bases). Material: CD8+ T cells not binding an NS4B(214-222) dextramer, sorted from PBMCs, obtained approximately 20 days after the first yellow fever vaccination. This clonotype was sampled from a man between 18 and 29 years old who received the YFV17D yellow fever vaccine. The CDR3 protein is CASSLVAEGRVNEQFF. CDR3 DNA: TGTGCCAGCAGCTTAGTGGCGGAGGGTAGAGTGAATGAGCAGTTCTTC.